This T cell receptor beta chain was recovered during a study of blood T cell repertoires in COVID-19. Study at large: T cells, B-cell-depleted T cells, or PBMCs supplied cDNA or gDNA.

Profiled with immunoSEQ multiplex PCR; TCRdb holds only in-frame clones, not every one. The sample shows approximately 97,000 clones, around 85% of them seen only once. V lost 6 bases, J lost 5 bases, and 9 bases stayed unmatched. The germline V gene has CDR1 MNHEY and CDR2 SMNVEV (reference sequence). The CDR3 loop spans 15 amino acids. This clone occurred a few times. What was sequenced was peripheral blood. This sequence originates from a man older than 75 with acute or convalescent COVID-19. The chain recombines TRBV27 with TRBJ1-2; 10 positions agree with TRBD1. The CDR3 region has the DNA TGTGCCAGCAGCCGGGGACAGGGGATTCTTTATGGCTACACCTTC. Its protein is CASSRGQGILYGYTF.